This T cell receptor (beta chain) was retrieved from a study of cytomegalovirus exposure and HLA in healthy donors (dated by TCRdb to 2015 to 2018). Context from the whole study: An earlier analysis of roughly 500 of the donors reported 250 to 300 Gb of sequence data and approximately 110 million unique TCR beta sequences from around 200 million T cells. The study was designed to test whether signatures of past pathogen exposure could be identified by cataloging public T cell receptors. To predict cytomegalovirus infection status, the study brought together high-throughput TCR immunosequencing, statistical association of individual TCRs with disease status, and machine learning. To decide whether each TCR beta V gene segment behaved as functional or pseudogenic, an earlier analysis of approximately 600 of the donors relied on high-throughput TCR beta sequencing. In a later genetic analysis, genome-wide SNP genotypes for about three fifths of the roughly 670 donors were used, and that subset was treated as a discovery cohort. Among about 390 genotyped donors of the cohort, an average of approximately 250,000 unique TCR beta nucleotide sequences were sequenced per donor, roughly 18% of them non-productive. Because of strong linkage in the cohort, a few DR-DQ haplotypes were treated as single units for association and clustering. Rather than drawing on any new phenotypic data, the later analysis identified candidate immune exposures from TCR beta sequences and the way those sequences occurred across donors. Along with the roughly 670-subject first cohort, a separate validation cohort of over a hundred different subjects was used. Roughly 300 gigabases of sequencing data and approximately 84 million unique TCR sequences were included in an early release covering several hundred HLA-typed donors. Typing coverage differed by locus: A, B, C, DRB1 and DQB1 were typed in roughly 620-630 donors, DQA1 in about 510, DPA1 in some 610, and DPB1 in roughly 470. Donor age, sex, ethnicity and CMV serostatus were compiled alongside the repertoire data. Of the roughly 390 genotyped donors, 81% fell in the genetic ancestry cluster associated with self-reported Caucasian donors. The T cell repertoires of 666 subjects were profiled by immunosequencing and related to cytomegalovirus serostatus. In a later analysis, previously published TCR beta repertoires from several hundred donors were re-analyzed and high-resolution HLA genotyping was added so that TCR occurrence patterns could be studied. All discovery cohort repertoires had been generated on a single sequencing platform. HLA typing included class I and class II loci at four-digit resolution.

Comments on this clone: The antigen this receptor binds is unknown. Base-call qualities are not available, and no considerably larger clone is one nucleotide away.

Beyond this particular receptor, the publication reports: In a later genetic analysis, fewer N-insertions in productive TCRs were reported among donors in an Asian-associated ancestry cluster than the roughly 700-donor mean. Broadly in line with IMGT annotations, most TCR beta V segments showed up in productive rearrangements about 90% or about 30% of the time in an earlier analysis of a few hundred of the donors. Only TCR beta chains were sequenced in this cohort, and the absence of alpha or paired-chain data limited detectable features. According to the authors, the approach could potentially be generalized to other disease states and immunological phenotypes. A further reported finding was that TCR beta sequences accurately predicted the HLA-A and HLA-B alleles for most subjects in the first cohort. Three of the identified cytomegalovirus-associated TCR beta chains were confirmed in vitro to be specific for cytomegalovirus antigens. Because counts were too low, around 18 rarely observed V segments, including chromosome 9 orphons, were left out of the earlier analysis of some 600 of the donors. Because HLA typing was missing for some donors at each locus, association tests included only the typed subset. Strong co-occurrence of HLA alleles, especially DR and DQ, made assigning TCR associations to individual alleles difficult. Most TCR sequences were observed very rarely across donors, whereas some public TCRs were present in many individuals. A later analysis found that most CMV-associated TCR beta chains appeared HLA-restricted, with HLA associations seemingly driven largely by CMV exposure. According to a later analysis, parvovirus B19, influenza, CMV and Epstein-Barr virus appeared linked to several top co-occurrence clusters. The study gave a list of some 150 TCR beta chains associated with cytomegalovirus. In a later analysis, HLA-associated TCR beta chains showed more clonal expansion and lower generation probabilities than non-associated chains that were equally common. An association between a missense DCLRE1C variant and V-gene and J-gene trimming of TCR beta chains was found in a later genetic analysis and replicated in an independent cohort. Correlated functional status among segregating V segments might reflect linkage disequilibrium, but an unknown experimental factor could not be ruled out. At a false discovery rate of 0.05, a later analysis linked around 17,000 TCR beta sequences to specific HLA alleles. The classifier was reported to diagnose cytomegalovirus status with high specificity and sensitivity in both the original cohort and the validation cohort. Immune exposure information for the cohort was limited to CMV serostatus. In a later analysis, TCR association rates were found to vary across HLA loci, with the most associated TCRs seen for DRB1 alleles and the fewest for HLA-C alleles. Roughly uniform sequencing depth across donors was assumed in presence/absence analyses, although this assumption may not hold. Some IMGT-functional V segments, including TRBV6-2 and TRBV6-3, could not be distinguished by the 87-base-pair reads and were therefore excluded. A cluster of highly shared sequence variants was judged likely to be a technical artifact of the sequencing pipeline.

From its cysteine to its phenylalanine, the CDR3 spans 13 amino acids. CDR3 DNA only is kept here, 39 bases in frame from base 1. V is clipped by 3 bases and J by 2 bases, and the sequence between their germline boundaries is 7 bases long. CDR1 and CDR2, per the germline V gene, are MNHNS and SASEGT. The library was built by means of the immunoSEQ multiplex PCR assay. The multiplex PCR relied on a mix of 60 forward primers for TCR Vbeta segments and 13 reverse primers for TCR Jbeta segments. A multiplex PCR assay on genomic DNA amplified the CDR3 region of rearranged TCR beta genes. The Illumina HiSeq System was used to sequence the amplified TCR beta libraries as 87-base-pair reads. In the source study's methods: A later analysis counted 75 million to 100 million unique TCR beta chains across the 650 to 700 repertoires, and around 9.9 million of these chains were shared by at least two donors. To remove PCR and sequencing errors, raw reads were error-corrected and collapsed into unique sequences using a nearest-neighbor algorithm that merged closely related sequences. Alignment of CDR3 sequences to IMGT reference sequences was used to assign V, D and J gene segments. Each retained sequence needed at least a six-nucleotide match to both a V gene segment and a J gene segment. A rearrangement counted as productive if the CDR3 had no stop codons and remained in frame with V and J, and every other rearrangement counted as non-productive. CDR3 was defined by IMGT convention, running from the second conserved V-encoded cysteine to the conserved J-encoded phenylalanine. Sequences without an unambiguous match to a single V gene segment were excluded from the earlier analysis of 500 to 700 of the donors. In an earlier analysis of 587 of the donors, a V segment was called functional when productive rearrangements were above 56.7%, and segregating when the standard deviation between donors exceeded 5%. A statistical classification framework was built for diagnosing cytomegalovirus status from the catalog of TCR beta chain sequences. A later analysis assigned V and J genes by comparing TCR nucleotide sequences with IMGT/GENE-DB human TR gene sequences. In a later analysis, CDR3 sequences and most-parsimonious VDJ recombination scenarios were assigned using the TCRdist pipeline. A later analysis defined each TCR beta chain by its CDR3 amino acid sequence plus V-gene family, and excluded reads lacking a unique V-gene family. To address suspected cross-contamination and a sequencing artifact, a later analysis removed roughly 580 highly shared, low-generation-probability nucleotide sequences. A later analysis calculated a clonal expansion index for each public chain from normalized within-repertoire ranks of inferred template counts. In a later analysis, generation probabilities were computed with a VDJ recombination model fitted to out-of-frame rearrangements, and the resulting probabilities were checked against IGoR. In a later analysis, TCR-TCR, TCR-HLA and TCR-CMV co-occurrence was scored with hypergeometric tests, and a repertoire-size bias correction was applied to TCR pairs. To estimate false discovery rates, a later analysis permuted the HLA or CMV assignments 20 times. In a later analysis, co-occurring TCRs were grouped using DBSCAN, with TCRdist sequence similarity added in when clustering inside HLA-allele-positive subsets. Repertoires with fewer than 30,000 or more than 120,000 public chains, plus five repertoires with anomalous nucleotide sharing, were excluded from co-occurrence clustering. TCRdb obtained this table from immuneACCESS and retained in-frame rearrangements with V and J assigned. These tables miss some clones; where compared with another copy, unresolved V genes account for less than half of the shortfall, and the remainder is unexplained. For V, J and clone size, that table is used; D and trimming come from the DNA. For this sample there are over 130,000 clones; 76% appear just once. Jointly, the top ten make up around 1.9% of the sample.

The cohort consisted of approximately 690 healthy bone marrow donors. All cohort members were sampled while nominally healthy, although unrecorded immune exposures were likely present. The donor was CMV seronegative and belonged to the group of approximately 320 seronegative cohort members. A peripheral blood sample was provided by each donor, and peripheral blood mononuclear cells were used for TCR beta sequencing. The Qiagen DNeasy Blood Extraction Kit was used to extract genomic DNA from the blood cell samples. This TCR derives from a man aged 40-49 years in good health and CMV-seronegative. The sequencing input was PBMCs. The receptor chain draws on TRBV6-1 and TRBJ1-1; no D gene call is confident. The sequenced DNA: TGTGCCAGCAGTGACGGGTTAAACACTGAAGCTTTCTTT. Translated, it reads CASSDGLNTEAFF.